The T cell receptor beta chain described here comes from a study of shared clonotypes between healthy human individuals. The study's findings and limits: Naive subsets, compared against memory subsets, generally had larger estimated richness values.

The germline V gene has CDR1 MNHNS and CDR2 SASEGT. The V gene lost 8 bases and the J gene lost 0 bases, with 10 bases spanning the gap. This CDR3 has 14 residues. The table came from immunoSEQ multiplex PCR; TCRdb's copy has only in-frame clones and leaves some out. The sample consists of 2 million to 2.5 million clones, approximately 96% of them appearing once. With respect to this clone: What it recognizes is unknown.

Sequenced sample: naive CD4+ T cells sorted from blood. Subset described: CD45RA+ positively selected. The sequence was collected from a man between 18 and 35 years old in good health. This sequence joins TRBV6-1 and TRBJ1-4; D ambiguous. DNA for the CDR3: TGTGCCAGCGGGGTGGAGTCAACTAATGAAAAACTGTTTTTT. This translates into CASGVESTNEKLFF.